This T cell receptor (beta chain) was sequenced in a study of CD8 T cells in ankylosing spondylitis. The CDR3 spans 15 residues. The V gene lost 0 bases and the J gene lost 1 base, with 11 bases spanning the gap. The germline V gene has CDR1 SGHDT and CDR2 YYEEEE. General study findings and limits: One TCR beta motif, made up of several highly homologous variants, appeared characteristic of ankylosing spondylitis blood. Disease-linked clones proved CD8+ and comparatively uncommon in peripheral blood.

Generation of TCR beta libraries employed quantitative 5'-RACE incorporating molecular barcodes. TCRdb used MiXCR to reprocess the 5' RACE reads, holding one entry per CDR3 protein. Here the sample spans some 120,000 distinct CDR3 sequences, about 13% being singletons. Of note for this clonotype: Its matching antigen is unknown.

This receptor was obtained from a female donor with ankylosing spondylitis or in good health (not recorded which). The sample was blood, either unsorted or a sorted T cell fraction (not recorded which). The rearrangement joins TRBV5-6 to TRBJ2-7; D is unresolved. The CDR3 nucleotides are TGTGCCAGCAGCTTGGCCCCCCTGAGGTCCTACGAGCAGTACTTC. Protein product: CASSLAPLRSYEQYF.